Listed below are T cell receptor beta chains from one sample, sequenced in a study of blood T cell repertoires in COVID-19. TCRdb's copy holds only in-frame clones and misses some; the assay was immunoSEQ multiplex PCR. Here the sample spans 150,000 to 200,000 clones, just over 85% being singletons. Sequencing was carried out using peripheral blood. These receptors all come from a man aged 60 to 69 with acute or convalescent COVID-19. CDR3s include the opening cysteine and the closing phenylalanine or tryptophan. D genes are given only for firm matches. Only part of the rows carry a size: once, few, many, or a class if the clone is expanded.

abundance	d_gene	v_gene	j_gene	CDR3nt	CDR3aa
.	TRBD1	TRBV27	TRBJ1-5	TGTGCCAGCAGTTTATGGGCCCCACAGGGGGCAGATCAGCCCCAGCATTTT	CASSLWAPQGADQPQHF
.	.	TRBV7-9	TRBJ2-3	TGTGCCAGCAGCTCCCGACTAGAGAGCACAGATACGCAGTATTTT	CASSSRLESTDTQYF
.	TRBD1	TRBV4-2	TRBJ1-2	TGTGCCAGCAGCCAAGCGGGCGCAGGGGGCTATGGCTACACCTTC	CASSQAGAGGYGYTF
.	.	TRBV5-1	TRBJ1-6	TGCGCCAGCAGCTTGGACAGAAATTATAATTCACCCCTCCACTTT	CASSLDRNYNSPLHF
.	TRBD1	TRBV6-5	TRBJ2-7	TGTGCCAGCAGTTACAGTGGGACAGTCGCTCTTGGAGAGCAGTACTTC	CASSYSGTVALGEQYF
.	.	TRBV7-9	TRBJ1-2	TGTGCCAGCAGCTTAGCGCAGGGGTTTGGCTACACCTTC	CASSLAQGFGYTF
.	TRBD1	TRBV28	TRBJ2-7	TGTGCCAGCAGTTTAGTTCTATCGGACAGGGGGCTTGGAGAGCAGTACTTC	CASSLVLSDRGLGEQYF
.	.	TRBV6-5	TRBJ1-1	TGTGCCAGCAGTTACTCAGCGCGGATGAACACTGAAGCTTTCTTT	CASSYSARMNTEAFF
.	TRBD1	TRBV2	TRBJ2-7	TGTGCCAACCGGGACAGGGGCTACGAGCAGTACTTC	CANRDRGYEQYF
.	.	TRBV3-1/TRBV3-2	TRBJ1-4	TGTGCCAGCAGCCGTCAGGGGACCGCAACTAATGAAAAACTGTTTTTT	CASSRQGTATNEKLFF
.	TRBD1	TRBV5-1	TRBJ2-3	TGCGCCAGCAGCTTACAGGGGGCTGCAGATACGCAGTATTTT	CASSLQGAADTQYF
.	.	TRBV11-3	TRBJ2-5	TGTGCCAGCAGCCCCGGTAGGGGGAAACAAGAGACCCAGTACTTC	CASSPGRGKQETQYF
.	.	TRBV28	TRBJ2-5	TGTGCCAGCAGTTTAATACGGGTGGCAGGGGATGGGGAGACCCAGTACTTC	CASSLIRVAGDGETQYF
.	TRBD1	TRBV5-8	TRBJ1-4	TGTGCCAGCAGCCAAGGGGGCACCGCATTTAATCAGGATGAAAAACTGTTTTTT	CASSQGGTAFNQDEKLFF
.	.	TRBV27	TRBJ1-2	TGTGCCAGCAGTTCCCCTAACCACCCTAACTATGGCTACACCTTC	CASSSPNHPNYGYTF
few	TRBD2	TRBV30	TRBJ2-2	TGTGCCTGGGGCGGGCTAGCGGGCGCGAACACCGGGGAGCTGTTTTTT	CAWGGLAGANTGELFF
.	TRBD1	TRBV6-5	TRBJ2-7	TGTGCCAGCAAGGAGGGACAGGGAGCCTACGAGCAGTACTTC	CASKEGQGAYEQYF
.	.	TRBV20-1	TRBJ1-2	TGCAGCGCCGGGGTAGAGGCTGGCTACACCTTC	CSAGVEAGYTF
.	TRBD1	TRBV7-9	TRBJ1-2	TGTGCCAGCAGCTTAGGACAGGGTCAGGCTGGCTACACCTTC	CASSLGQGQAGYTF
.	TRBD2	TRBV3-1/TRBV3-2	TRBJ2-7	TGTGCCAGCAGCCAAGGGTCGGGAGGGGTAGGCGAGCAGTACTTC	CASSQGSGGVGEQYF
.	.	TRBV19	TRBJ1-1	TGTGCCAGTAGTCTCTGGGGGGGGAAGGCCTCCACTGAAGCTTTCTTT	CASSLWGGKASTEAFF
.	.	TRBV6-5	TRBJ2-2	TGTGCCAGCAGCCGTACCGGGTTGCACACCGGGGAGCTGTTTTTT	CASSRTGLHTGELFF